This TCR beta chain emerged from a study of response to subunit inactivated influenza vaccine (dated 2018 in TCRdb). Regarding the study in general: To follow how T cells responded to a trivalent subunit inactivated influenza vaccine, the researchers relied on deep quantitative profiling of the T cell receptor repertoire. Findings and caveats that apply to the study as a whole: It was suggested by the authors that each seasonal influenza vaccination may recruit only a limited number of new T cells.

V is clipped by 4 bases and J by 1 base, and the sequence between their germline boundaries is 8 bases long. Per the germline V gene, SNHLY is the CDR1 and FYNNEI is the CDR2. From the cysteine up to the phenylalanine, the CDR3 has a length of 14 residues. The read is trimmed to its CDR3 DNA, 42 bases read in frame from base 1. A word on this clonotype: Its antigen target is currently unknown. No clone much larger than this one lies a single base away; base qualities are absent.

The library was obtained by RT-PCR. Reads for this sample came from an Illumina HiSeq 2500. The public reads were quality trimmed at Q25 with fastp and then assembled into clones with MiXCR by TCRdb, keeping productive beta chains. Rows with one shared CDR3 protein collapse into an entry with the most common genes and DNA. The sample profile shows 650,000 to 800,000 distinct CDR3 sequences; 14% of them were found once. The leading ten clones occupy 6% to 8% of the sample. The material was PBMCs from blood, obtained 14 to 15 days before vaccination. The origin of this receptor is a man in his forties or fifties who received an inactivated influenza vaccine. Donor details come from another sample of the same person, matched by shared clones. The sequence joins TRBV2 to TRBJ1-5; perhaps TRBD1 is the D gene, with 5 bases matching. The DNA sequence reads TGTGCCAGCAGTGCCCGACAGAGCAATCAGCCCCAGCATTTT. It translates to CASSARQSNQPQHF.